Presented here are 7 T cell receptor beta chains from one specimen sequenced in a study of T cells after yellow fever vaccination. TCRdb passed the 5' RACE reads through MiXCR, listing each CDR3 protein once. The sample lists about 510,000 distinct CDR3 sequences; just over 20% were seen once. The sequencing used PBMCs, collected 21 days after the first yellow fever vaccination. The receptors originated from a man younger than 30 who received the YFV17D yellow fever vaccine.

J is TRBJ2-7 and V is TRBV12-3 or TRBV12-4; 7 bases are a match to TRBD2. The CDR3 is 15 residues long. V was clipped by 5 bases and J by 0 bases; unmatched bases: 7. CDR3 DNA sequence: TGTGCCAGCAGTGGGAGGGGAATATCCTCCTACGAGCAGTACTTC. Translated: CASSGRGISSYEQYF.

This clonotype was seen a few times. The V and J genes are TRBV7-2 and TRBJ2-1, with 7 bases fitting TRBD1. Germline CDR1 reads SGHTA; CDR2 reads FQGNSA. J gave up 0 bases and V 0 bases, and 2 bases lay outside the gene matches. CDR3 size: 16 residues. CDR3 DNA: TGTGCCAGCAGCTTAGCTTGGGACAGCTCCTACAATGAGCAGTTCTTC. As protein: CASSLAWDSSYNEQFF.

The chain couples TRBV20-1 to TRBJ2-2; D is ambiguous. This CDR3 has 14 residues. Trimming took off 3 bases at V and 1 base at J, with 9 bases between the two ends. Germline assignment: CDR1 DFQATT and CDR2 SNEGSKA (reference sequence). CDR3 nucleotide sequence: TGCAGTGCTAGCGTGGCGGAGAACACCGGGGAGCTGTTTTTT. This sequence encodes CSASVAENTGELFF.

The chain is built from TRBV11-1 and TRBJ1-6; D unclear. CDR3 length: 12 amino acids. CDR1 SGHAT and CDR2 FQDESV come from the germline V gene (reference sequence). V lost 3 bases and J lost 12, with 9 bases in between. CDR3 loop: CASSFGEGPLHF. The CDR3 DNA reads as TGTGCCAGCAGCTTCGGTGAGGGACCCCTCCACTTT. Complete variable domain (other parts from reference TRBV11-1 and TRBJ1-6): EAEVAQSPRYKITEKSQAVAFWCDPISGHATLYWYRQILGQGPELLVQFQDESVVDDSQLPKDRFSAERLKGVDSTLKIQPAELGDSAMYLCASSFGEGPLHFGNGTRLTVT.

There are a few counts of this clonotype. The CDR3 DNA sequence: TGTGCCAGCAGCTACCCCGGGACAGTGAACACTGAAGCTTTCTTT. It yields the protein CASSYPGTVNTEAFF. The chain carries TRBV5-6 and TRBJ1-1, with TRBD1 matching over 7 bases. Germline assignment: CDR1 SGHDT and CDR2 YYEEEE. J was trimmed by 0 bases and V by 3 bases; bases with no gene match: 5. The CDR3 is 15 amino acids.

This clonotype turned up a few times. V usage is TRBV3-1 and J usage is TRBJ2-2, with no clear D. CDR1 is LGHDT, CDR2 YNNKEL, per germline (reference sequence). This CDR3 is 14 amino acids long. Trimming pared 4 bases from V and 6 bases from J, leaving 12 bases between. The CDR3 bases are TGTGCCAGCAGCCCGTCCGTGGGGTCCGGGGAGCTGTTTTTT. Its protein is CASSPSVGSGELFF.

J is TRBJ1-2 and V is TRBV9, with TRBD1 matching 7 bases. Trimming took 4 bases from V and 0 from J; bases not matched to a gene: 6. The CDR3 length is 15 residues. The germline V gene encodes CDR1 SGDLS and CDR2 YYNGEE. For the CDR3, the DNA is TGTGCCAGCAGCCCCTGGGACAGCTCTAACTATGGCTACACCTTC. Encoded protein: CASSPWDSSNYGYTF. The full variable domain, rest sourced from reference TRBV9 and TRBJ1-2, is DSGVTQTPKHLITATGQRVTLRCSPRSGDLSVYWYQQSLDQGLQFLIQYYNGEERAKGNILERFSAQQFPDLHSELNLSSLELGDSALYFCASSPWDSSNYGYTFGSGTRLTVV.